These 27 T cell receptor beta chains share one sample of origin, sequenced in a study of T cell changes during pregnancy in multiple sclerosis. Produced via immunoSEQ multiplex PCR; TCRdb's table is partial and in-frame only. Here the sample spans around 60,000 clones, 80% to 90% being singletons. The material was peripheral blood, obtained in the first trimester of pregnancy. These receptors were collected from a female donor with multiple sclerosis, enrolled in a pregnancy study.

The V gene is TRBV7-8, the J gene TRBJ1-5; a possible D gene is TRBD1 (6 bases). The V end was cut by 0 bases, the J end by 7 bases, with 13 bases between. Germline V CDR1 and CDR2: SGHVS, FQNEAQ. The CDR3 spans 15 residues. CDR3 loop: CASSLAMSGEQPQHF. As DNA, the CDR3 is TGTGCCAGCAGCTTAGCTATGTCAGGGGAGCAGCCCCAGCATTTT.

The chain couples TRBV9 to TRBJ1-2; unclear D gene. The CDR3 runs to 12 residues. Germline V CDR1 and CDR2: SGDLS, YYNGEE. Trimming took off 4 bases at V and 6 bases at J, with 10 bases between the two ends. CDR3 coding DNA: TGTGCCAGCAGCTTGGAGCTCGATGGCTACACCTTC. Protein product: CASSLELDGYTF. The whole variable domain, filled in from reference TRBV9 and TRBJ1-2, reads DSGVTQTPKHLITATGQRVTLRCSPRSGDLSVYWYQQSLDQGLQFLIQYYNGEERAKGNILERFSAQQFPDLHSELNLSSLELGDSALYFCASSLELDGYTFGSGTRLTVV.

J is TRBJ1-5 and V is TRBV30; the match to TRBD1 covers 8 bases. Germline V CDR1 and CDR2: GTSNPN, SVGIG (reference sequence). CDR3 length: 13 residues. The V segment lost 3 bases and the J segment 4 bases; nucleotides outside the gene matches: 2. CDR3 DNA sequence: TGTGCCTGGAGGGGACAGGTAAATCAGCCCCAGCATTTT. Protein product: CAWRGQVNQPQHF.

For the CDR3, the DNA is TGTGCCAGCAGTTACGAGTCCCAGCCCCAGCATTTT. Residues: CASSYESQPQHF. The V and J genes are TRBV6-6 and TRBJ1-5, with D unclear. Germline V gene data show CDR1 as MNHNY and CDR2 as SVGAGI (reference sequence). This CDR3 comprises 12 residues. Between the trimmed V and J ends, which lost 2 bases and 7 bases, there was a span of 6 bases.

This clone was recorded only once. The rearrangement joins TRBV5-1 to TRBJ1-4, with D maybe TRBD1 (5 bases). The CDR3 consists of 14 residues. Germline V gene sequence: CDR1 SGHRS, CDR2 YFSETQ. The V gene lost 0 bases and the J gene lost 5 bases, with 8 bases spanning the gap. Here the CDR3 DNA reads TGCGCCAGCAGCTTGGCAGGGATCAATGAAAAACTGTTTTTT. This gives the protein CASSLAGINEKLFF.

J is TRBJ1-1 and V is TRBV7-9, with TRBD1 matching 9 bases. The CDR3 spans 14 residues. V lost 4 bases and J lost 3; bases outside the gene matches: 3. CDR1 and CDR2 (germline): SEHNR, FQNEAQ (reference sequence). The CDR3 loop is CASSYWTGDTEAFF. The CDR3 DNA sequence: TGTGCCAGCAGCTATTGGACAGGGGACACTGAAGCTTTCTTT.

The rearrangement links TRBV19 to TRBJ1-1; no clear D gene. V lost 7 bases to trimming and J lost 10 bases, with 19 bases between them. This CDR3 has 13 residues. From germline, CDR1 is LNHDA and CDR2 SQIVND (reference sequence). The CDR3 here is CASNRAGNIAAFF. CDR3 nucleotide sequence: TGTGCCAGTAATAGGGCGGGGAATATAGCAGCTTTCTTT.

The chain couples TRBV27 to TRBJ1-5; 10 bases match TRBD1. The CDR3 covers 15 residues. J was trimmed by 6 bases and V by 6 bases; bases with no gene match: 8. Looked up from germline, CDR1 is MNHEY and CDR2 is SMNVEV (reference sequence). In nucleotides, the CDR3 is TGTGCCAGCAGCCCTTTAGGGACAGGGGTTCAGCCCCAGCATTTT. It codes for CASSPLGTGVQPQHF.

CDR3 DNA: TGTGCCAGCGCCTTTGACAGGGGCTATGGCTACACCTTC. It is translated as CASAFDRGYGYTF. The V and J genes are TRBV27 and TRBJ1-2; 8 bases match TRBD1. The CDR3 has 13 residues. Germline CDR1 is MNHEY and CDR2 is SMNVEV (reference sequence). J was trimmed by 4 bases and V by 8 bases; bases with no gene match: 6.

The chain carries TRBV19 and TRBJ1-1; weak D call: TRBD1 (5 bases). CDR3 length: 15 amino acids. From germline, CDR1 is LNHDA and CDR2 SQIVND (reference sequence). V was clipped by 2 bases and J by 4 bases, with 14 bases between them. This CDR3 is CASSIRGEEGTEAFF. Written as DNA, the CDR3 is TGTGCCAGTAGTATAAGAGGGGAGGAGGGCACTGAAGCTTTCTTT.

The rearrangement uses TRBV7-2 and TRBJ2-7; D may be TRBD1 (5 bases). Germline CDR1 SGHTA, CDR2 FQGNSA. V was trimmed by 3 bases and J by 5 bases, leaving 14 bases between them. The length of the CDR3 is 14 residues. CDR3 in amino acids: CASSFAGSPNEQYF. The CDR3, as DNA: TGTGCCAGCAGCTTCGCAGGGTCCCCCAACGAGCAGTACTTC.

The chain uses TRBV6-5 and TRBJ1-5; D gene uncertain. With 6 bases removed from V and 0 bases from J, the gap between germline ends came to 9 bases. This CDR3 spans 14 amino acids. Germline CDR1 reads MNHEY; CDR2 reads SVGAGI. CDR3 protein: CASSRDNSNQPQHF. As DNA, the CDR3 is TGTGCCAGCAGCCGCGATAATAGCAATCAGCCCCAGCATTTT.

This chain links TRBV5-1 with TRBJ2-4; 7 bases agree with TRBD1. Germline loops: CDR1 SGHRS, CDR2 YFSETQ. The CDR3 totals 14 residues. V trimming: 0 bases; J trimming: 4 bases; junction bases outside the gene matches: 1. The CDR3 spells CASSLGQGKNIQYF. The CDR3 DNA reads as TGCGCCAGCAGCTTGGGACAGGGTAAAAACATTCAGTACTTC.

The V gene is TRBV11-2, the J gene TRBJ1-3; D gene uncertain. This CDR3 region has 13 residues. CDR1 SGHAT and CDR2 FQNNGV come from the germline V gene. Deletions cut 5 bases from V and 4 bases from J, with 9 bases between. CDR3 sequence reads: CASSGLGGNTIYF. CDR3 DNA: TGTGCCAGCAGCGGACTGGGAGGAAACACCATATATTTT.

The chain is built from TRBV6-5 and TRBJ2-1; D might be TRBD1 (6 bases). CDR1 and CDR2 from the germline V gene are MNHEY and SVGAGI. V was pared by 5 bases and J by 13 bases, with 12 bases between. The CDR3 runs to 11 residues. The CDR3 spells CASSAGTNQFF. In DNA, the CDR3 is TGTGCCAGCAGTGCCGGGACAAACCAGTTCTTC.

This rearrangement joins TRBV19 to TRBJ1-5; D unclear. V was cut by 5 bases and J by 2 bases, with 10 bases left in between. Looked up from germline, CDR1 is LNHDA and CDR2 is SQIVND (reference sequence). The CDR3 extends over 14 amino acids. CDR3 bases: TGTGCCAGTAGTCCCGGAGACCGCAATCAGCCCCAGCATTTT. Translated, it gives CASSPGDRNQPQHF.

J is TRBJ1-2 and V is TRBV6-1, with TRBD1 as a possible D gene (5 bases). Germline V gene data show CDR1 as MNHNS and CDR2 as SASEGT. V lost 3 bases and J lost 3, with 17 bases in between. There are 16 residues in the CDR3. DNA for the CDR3: TGTGCCAGCAGTGAGGGACCGGAGGGGATTTACTATGGCTACACCTTC. Protein sequence: CASSEGPEGIYYGYTF.

The CDR3 loop is CASSFGIAGDPDTQYF. DNA of the CDR3: TGTGCCAGCAGCTTTGGTATAGCGGGGGACCCAGATACGCAGTATTTT. The genes are TRBV11-3 and TRBJ2-3; the match to TRBD2 covers 9 bases. This CDR3 is built from 16 residues. The germline CDR1 and CDR2 sequences are SGHNT and YENEEA. The V segment lost 3 bases and the J segment 4 bases; nucleotides outside the gene matches: 8. Full variable domain (remainder filled in from reference TRBV11-3 and TRBJ2-3): EAGVVQSPRYKIIEKKQPVAFWCNPISGHNTLYWYLQNLGQGPELLIRYENEEAVDDSQLPKDRFSAERLKGVDSTLKIQPAELGDSAVYLCASSFGIAGDPDTQYFGPGTRLTVL.

The J gene is TRBJ1-1, the V gene TRBV27; 7 nucleotides match TRBD1. This CDR3 contains 13 residues. Germline V gives CDR1 MNHEY, CDR2 SMNVEV (reference sequence). The junction had 8 bases not matched to a gene; V was cut back by 5 bases and J by 8 bases. The CDR3 nucleotides read TGTGCCAGCAGTCCTCGCGGACAGGTAGAAGCTTTCTTT. As protein: CASSPRGQVEAFF.

J is TRBJ2-5 and V is TRBV30, with 11 bases lining up with TRBD2. J was trimmed by 5 bases and V by 2 bases; bases with no gene match: 1. The germline gives CDR1 GTSNPN, CDR2 SVGIG (reference sequence). The length of the CDR3 is 13 residues. CDR3 sequence (DNA): TGTGCCTGGAGTTTAGCGGGAGGGGAGACCCAGTACTTC. This codes for CAWSLAGGETQYF.

Here the CDR3 DNA reads TGTGCCAGCAGTAACGGACAGTTTGGTGGCTACACCTTC. Translation: CASSNGQFGGYTF. The genes are TRBV6-5 and TRBJ1-2; perhaps TRBD1 as D (6 bases). V was shortened by 5 bases and J by 7 bases, with 14 bases between the two germline ends. Germline V gives CDR1 MNHEY, CDR2 SVGAGI. This CDR3 spans 13 amino acids.

The chain is built from TRBV6-5 and TRBJ2-5; D not resolved. Looked up from germline, CDR1 is MNHEY and CDR2 is SVGAGI. Trimming cost V 6 bases and J 5 bases, with 10 bases left between them. The CDR3 is made up of 12 amino acids. DNA of the CDR3: TGTGCCAGCAGCGGTCGTTGGGAGACCCAGTACTTC. Translation gives CASSGRWETQYF.

The chain combines TRBV27 with TRBJ1-2; TRBD1 matches at 8 bases. The trim removed 2 bases at V and 2 bases at J, leaving 4 bases unmatched. Germline CDR1 is MNHEY and CDR2 is SMNVEV (reference sequence). CDR3 length: 15 residues. The CDR3 spells CASSLRTGLNYGYTF. The CDR3 DNA follows: TGTGCCAGCAGTTTAAGGACAGGGTTAAACTATGGCTACACCTTC.

This clone was found once. The chain uses TRBV6-1 and TRBJ2-1; TRBD2 agrees at 7 bases. CDR1 is MNHNS and CDR2 is SASEGT in the germline V gene. This CDR3 has 15 residues. The ends lost 0 bases at V and 7 bases at J; junction bases unmatched: 6. In DNA form, the CDR3 reads TGTGCCAGCAGTGAAGCTACTAGCGTATCGAATGAGCAGTTCTTC. Encoded protein: CASSEATSVSNEQFF.

The rearrangement uses TRBV6-1 and TRBJ2-2; 8 bases map to TRBD1. V dropped 8 bases and J dropped 7; count of bases not matched to a gene: 12. Germline V lookup: CDR1 MNHNS, CDR2 SASEGT. The CDR3 loop spans 15 amino acids. The CDR3 DNA sequence: TGTGCCAGCCTGTTTGCAGGGGGCGCAGGCGGGGAGCTGTTTTTT. Residues: CASLFAGGAGGELFF.

The genes are TRBV10-3 and TRBJ1-2, with D tentatively TRBD1 (6 bases). Germline loops: CDR1 ENHRY, CDR2 SYGVKD. This CDR3 is built from 16 residues. The germline V and J ends were trimmed by 3 bases and 4 bases, with 18 bases remaining between them. CDR3 sequence: CAISENDPGVSYGYTF. In DNA, the CDR3 is TGTGCCATCAGTGAAAACGATCCAGGGGTTAGCTATGGCTACACCTTC.

The chain recombines TRBV6-1 with TRBJ2-5, with TRBD1 identical over 8 bases. The germline V gene has CDR1 MNHNS and CDR2 SASEGT. After removal of 3 bases from V and 1 base from J, the junction contained 1 base not matched to a gene. There are 14 residues in the CDR3. CDR3 DNA: TGTGCCAGCAGTGAGACAGGGGCCCAAGAGACCCAGTACTTC. Its protein product is CASSETGAQETQYF.